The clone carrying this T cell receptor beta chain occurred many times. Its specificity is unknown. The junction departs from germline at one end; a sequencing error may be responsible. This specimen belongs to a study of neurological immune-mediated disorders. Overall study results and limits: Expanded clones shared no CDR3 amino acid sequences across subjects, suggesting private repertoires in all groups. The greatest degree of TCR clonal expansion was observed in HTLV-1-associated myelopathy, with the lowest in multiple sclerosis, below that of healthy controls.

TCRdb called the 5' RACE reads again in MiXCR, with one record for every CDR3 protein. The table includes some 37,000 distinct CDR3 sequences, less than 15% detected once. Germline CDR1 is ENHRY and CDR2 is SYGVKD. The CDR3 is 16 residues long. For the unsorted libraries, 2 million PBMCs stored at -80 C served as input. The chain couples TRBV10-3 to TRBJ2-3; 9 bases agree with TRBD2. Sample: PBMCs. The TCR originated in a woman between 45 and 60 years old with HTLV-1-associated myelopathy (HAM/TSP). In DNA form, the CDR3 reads TGTGCCATCAGTGAGTCAAGCGGGGGGACAACAGATATGCAGTATTTT. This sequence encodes CAISESSGGTTDMQYF.